The clone carrying this T cell receptor (beta chain) was recorded at least ten times. The antigen is undetermined. The sample belongs to a study of neurological immune-mediated disorders. Individuals who volunteered at a blood bank located in Maryland, USA, made up the group of healthy controls. Study findings and constraints: No expanded-clone CDR3 amino acid sequence recurred across subjects, suggesting private TCR-beta repertoires.

TCRdb analysed the 5' RACE reads with MiXCR anew, one entry per CDR3 protein. The sample consists of about 38,000 distinct CDR3 sequences, approximately 5.1% of them appearing once. The CDR3 sequence is 14 residues long. V was cut by 6 bases and J by 5 bases, with 15 bases left in between. In germline, CDR1 is SGHDT, CDR2 YYEEEE. The chain combines TRBV5-6 with TRBJ2-1; D might be TRBD2 (7 bases). Input material: CD4+ T cells from blood. This TCR was sampled from a man between 18 and 35 years old in good health. The CDR3 DNA reads TGTGCCAGCACACGGGGGGCCGGCGACAATGAGCAGTTCTTC. Translation gives CASTRGAGDNEQFF. The whole variable domain, filled in from reference TRBV5-6 and TRBJ2-1, reads DAGVTQSPTHLIKTRGQQVTLRCSPKSGHDTVSWYQQALGQGPQFIFQYYEEEERQRGNFPDRFSGHQFPNYSSELNVNALLLGDSALYLCASTRGAGDNEQFFGPGTRLTVL.